This T cell receptor beta chain came from a study of blood T cell repertoires in COVID-19. CDR3 length equals 15 residues. Between the trimmed V and J ends, which lost 1 base and 3 bases, there was a span of 9 bases. CDR1 and CDR2 from the germline V gene are MNHEY and SMNVEV (reference sequence). Sequenced by immunoSEQ multiplex PCR; TCRdb stores in-frame clones only, minus some. The top ten hold 5% to 6.5% of the sample, which has approximately 100,000 clones, roughly two thirds seen once. This clone was observed at least ten times. The receptor was derived from an older man with acute or convalescent COVID-19. Sequencing used peripheral blood. The rearrangement joins TRBV27 to TRBJ2-2; D call uncertain. CDR3 sequence reads: CASSLLARYTGELFF. DNA of the CDR3: TGTGCCAGCAGTTTATTGGCCAGGTACACCGGGGAGCTGTTTTTT.